This TCR beta chain was sequenced for a study of blood T cell repertoires in COVID-19. The overall study: Sources were T cells, B-cell-depleted T cells, or PBMCs; the material itself was cDNA or gDNA.

V was trimmed by 0 bases and J by 5 bases, leaving 8 bases between them. The germline gives CDR1 LGHDT, CDR2 YNNKEL (reference sequence). This CDR3 has 13 residues. In its sample, this clone was seen once. In the original analysis: Amplifying reference gene primers gave estimates of nucleated cell counts. Here immunoSEQ multiplex PCR was the method, and the copy in TCRdb shows in-frame clones only, minus some. V and J calls plus clone size are reproduced from that table; the DNA served to infer D and trimming. The sample contains 60,000 to 90,000 clones, less than 90% of which appear only once. Sequencing input: peripheral blood. The chain joins TRBV3-1 (or the pseudogene TRBV3-2) to TRBJ2-7, with a possible D match to TRBD2 (6 bases). This clonotype was obtained from a man between 45 and 60 years old with acute or convalescent COVID-19. The DNA of the CDR3 is TGTGCCAGCAGCCAAGAAGGGAGGAACGAGCAGTACTTC. This sequence encodes CASSQEGRNEQYF.